A single sample is the source of the 5 T cell receptor beta chains below, sequenced in a study of CD8 T cells in ankylosing spondylitis. Antigens of these TCRs are unknown. TCRdb redid the calling of the 5' RACE reads with MiXCR, one entry per CDR3 protein. The table shows roughly 670,000 distinct CDR3 sequences, with around 20% occurring only once. Whole-study findings and limits: About 8 highly homologous variants made up a TCR beta motif that seemed to typify ankylosing spondylitis blood.

The sample consisted of blood, either unsorted or a sorted T cell fraction (not recorded which). The source of these receptors is a male donor with ankylosing spondylitis.

This clonotype appeared a few times. This rearrangement joins TRBV9 to TRBJ1-1; 8 nucleotides match TRBD1. The J segment lost 4 bases and the V segment lost 3 bases, leaving 11 bases of the junction unmatched. Germline CDR1 is SGDLS and CDR2 is YYNGEE. This CDR3 comprises 16 residues. CDR3 DNA: TGTGCCAGCAGCGCCACAGGACAGGGAGGATTCACTGAAGCTTTCTTT. Protein sequence: CASSATGQGGFTEAFF.

Comments on this clonotype: A read error may produce the germline difference seen at one junction end. The J gene is TRBJ1-2, the V gene TRBV20-1; the match to TRBD1 covers 8 bases. The CDR3 runs 14 residues. Per germline, CDR1 DFQATT and CDR2 SNEGSKA (reference sequence). The CDR3 sequence: CSARGQGGLDGYTF. CDR3 in DNA: TGCAGTGCGAGAGGACAGGGCGGGCTTGATGGCTACACCTTC.

The chain recombines TRBV5-1 with TRBJ2-1; 7 bases are shared with TRBD1. CDR3 length: 16 amino acids. The J segment lost 6 bases and the V segment lost 1 base, leaving 10 bases of the junction unmatched. CDR1 SGHRS and CDR2 YFSETQ come from the germline V gene. CDR3 DNA sequence: TGCGCCAGCAGCTTGAGGGGGCCCGACTCCCCCAATGAGCAGTTCTTC. Amino acids: CASSLRGPDSPNEQFF.

The chain combines TRBV7-2 with TRBJ2-4, with D perhaps TRBD2 (5 bases). V was cut by 7 bases and J by 3 bases, with 13 bases left in between. Germline V lookup: CDR1 SGHTA, CDR2 FQGNSA. The CDR3 runs to 14 residues. CDR3 coding DNA: TGTGCCAGCAAGCTAGAGGGCAGCAAAAACATTCAGTACTTC. Protein sequence: CASKLEGSKNIQYF. Based on the CDR3 plus reference TRBV7-2 and TRBJ2-4, the full variable domain is GAGVSQSPSNKVTEKGKDVELRCDPISGHTALYWYRQSLGQGLEFLIYFQGNSAPDKSGLPSDRFSAERTGGSVSTLTIQRTQQEDSAVYLCASKLEGSKNIQYFGAGTRLSVL.

This clonotype was observed a handful of times. The V and J genes are TRBV27 and TRBJ2-7, with TRBD2 as a possible D gene (5 bases). CDR3 length equals 15 residues. Germline V gene sequence: CDR1 MNHEY, CDR2 SMNVEV (reference sequence). The germline V and J ends were trimmed by 6 bases and 2 bases, with 17 bases remaining between them. DNA for the CDR3: TGTGCCAGCAGCCTCCTAAATGGAGGCCCCTACGAGCAGTACTTC. Amino acid sequence: CASSLLNGGPYEQYF.